The present TCR beta chain was sequenced within a study of shared clonotypes between healthy human individuals (dated by TCRdb to about 2020). As for the study more broadly: The cohort comprised a couple of women and a few men aged 18 to 49 years. To estimate repertoire size and how much clonotype sharing occurs between individuals, the study deeply sequenced the blood TCR repertoires of several healthy adults. To increase sequencing depth and limit assay-specific biases, different laboratories used diverse techniques to prepare libraries and sequence TCR repertoires. Per donor, leukapheresis produced somewhere between about 0.85 and 9.5 billion PBMCs. Paper-wide results and their limitations: Because the study included only a small number of donors, the genetic and exposure-history diversity represented was limited. Pairwise subsampling led to the expectation that sequencing depth would affect the degree of clonotype sharing among donors. Sampling was restricted to blood, and TCR repertoires in tissues likely differ from the TCR repertoires found in blood.

According to the germline V gene, CDR1 reads MDHEN and CDR2 reads SYDVKM. V and J lose 3 bases and 4 bases, and a span of 6 bases separates them. The CDR3 spans 12 residues, from the cysteine through the phenylalanine. Of the read, only the CDR3 DNA is kept; its 36 bases are in frame from base 1. TCR CDR3 regions were amplified from genomic DNA by multiplex PCR using the deep immunoSEQ assay. Genomic DNA extracted from each cell subset was distributed evenly over all wells of several immunoSEQ 96-well plates, and each plate served as one replicate. For unsorted PBMC, each replicate PCR was loaded with around 300 ng genomic DNA, equivalent to 25,000 to 35,000 T cell genomes. Ten immunoSEQ deep assay plates were used to sequence unsorted PBMC genomic DNA. The purified libraries were quantified using a Qubit 3.0 fluorometer, sized with a Bioanalyzer 2100, and then quantified again using the KAPA Library Quantification kit. Each immunoSEQ 96-well plate was sequenced on its own single-read 150-cycle Illumina NextSeq 550 flow cell. The paper's data handling went like this. Because the immunoSEQ output included only junctional sequences and no quality scores, the filtering could not be the same as the filtering used for full-length reads. To assign V/J genes and CDR3, sequences were annotated against IMGT germline references using PyIR, a Python wrapper for IgBLAST v1.9. Reads with weak V/J assignments (E-value above 1e-6), missing CDR3, stop codons, out-of-frame junctions, or ambiguous translated residues were removed. V3J clonotypes were defined by identical inferred V gene, J gene, and CDR3 amino acid sequence. Percentage overlap between repertoires was calculated by dividing the number of shared unique clonotypes by the size of the smaller repertoire. Richness of each repertoire was evaluated using RTK rarefaction, the Chao1 estimator, and Recon v2.1 estimates of unobserved clonotypes. In its TCRdb copy, this immuneACCESS table keeps in-frame sequences only and misses some clones. Where compared with another copy, unresolved V genes explain less than half of these, and the others have no known cause. V, J and clone size are those of that table, while D and trimming were read from the DNA. The sample table records hundreds of thousands of clones; roughly three quarters of these occur just once. Around 11% of the sample belongs to the ten largest clones.

In the case of this clone: This receptor's antigen is unknown. Per-base qualities were not stored, and no clone one base away is much larger.

The donors were healthy, HIV-negative adults with no recently reported acute infections or vaccinations. Every donor was a Caucasian adult residing in Nashville, Tennessee, USA. For unsorted samples, about 90 million PBMCs were counted and genomic DNA was extracted with the QIAamp DNA Blood Mini kit. After blood collection by leukapheresis, PBMCs were isolated using Ficoll-Histopaque density gradient centrifugation and then cryopreserved in the vapor phase of liquid nitrogen. The sequence came from a woman aged 40 to 55 in good health. Some clones in this sample may be carry-over from other donors' samples. The chain employs TRBV28 and TRBJ1-2; the D gene is unclear. Input material: PBMCs. The CDR3 in this case is CASSLGLYGYTF. The nucleotide sequence reads TGTGCCAGCAGTTTGGGCCTCTATGGCTACACCTTC.